This is a list of T cell receptor beta chains from one sample in a study of T cell responses to AZD1222 COVID-19 vaccine. TCRdb's copy holds only in-frame clones and misses some; the assay was immunoSEQ multiplex PCR. This table holds 120,000 to 150,000 clones, about 91% found once. The material was peripheral blood, obtained on day 0 of AZD1222 vaccination. These receptors all stem from an adult in good health. Both conserved end residues are part of each CDR3. The D gene is left open where the match is weak. Expanded clones are given a class, and other clones once, few, many or no size at all.

CDR3,DNA,V,length,D,J,size
CASSSVAQRSQYF,TGTGCCAGCAGCTCGGTAGCCCAAAGATCTCAGTACTTC,TRBV13,13,NA,TRBJ2-4,NA
CASSLDARSSPLHF,TGTGCCAGCAGCCTTGACGCTCGAAGCTCACCCCTCCACTTT,TRBV7-9,14,NA,TRBJ1-6,NA
CASSEFPGVNEQFF,TGTGCCAGCAGTGAATTCCCCGGCGTCAATGAGCAGTTCTTC,TRBV25-1,14,NA,TRBJ2-1,NA
CASSRTSDSDTQYF,TGTGCCAGCAGCCGGACTAGCGATTCAGATACGCAGTATTTT,TRBV7-3,14,TRBD2,TRBJ2-3,NA
CASSEGGIGGYTF,TGTGCCAGCAGTGAGGGGGGAATCGGCGGCTACACCTTC,TRBV6-4,13,NA,TRBJ1-2,NA
CASSSSGYNEQFF,TGTGCCAGCAGTTCATCAGGGTACAATGAGCAGTTCTTC,TRBV27,13,NA,TRBJ2-1,NA
CASSLWGDGYTF,TGCGCCAGCAGCTTGTGGGGCGATGGCTACACCTTC,TRBV5-1,12,NA,TRBJ1-2,NA
CASSLGGTNYGYTF,TGTGCCAGCAGCTTGGGGGGAACTAACTATGGCTACACCTTC,TRBV5-8,14,NA,TRBJ1-2,NA
CATSDPTGDGEKLFF,TGTGCCACCAGTGATCCCACAGGGGACGGTGAAAAACTGTTTTTT,TRBV24-1,15,TRBD1,TRBJ1-4,NA
CASSPGLQGQETQYF,TGTGCCAGCTCACCAGGGCTACAGGGTCAAGAGACCCAGTACTTC,TRBV18,15,NA,TRBJ2-5,NA
CASSEAGGASYEQYF,TGTGCCAGCAGTGAAGCAGGAGGGGCCTCCTACGAGCAGTACTTC,TRBV6-1,15,NA,TRBJ2-7,NA
CASSWETEAFF,TGTGCCAGCAGTTGGGAGACTGAAGCTTTCTTT,TRBV12-3/TRBV12-4,11,NA,TRBJ1-1,NA
CASSLQGAGGSPLHF,TGTGCCAGCAGCTTACAGGGGGCCGGAGGTTCACCCCTCCACTTT,TRBV7-8,15,TRBD1,TRBJ1-6,NA
CASSLDWGGAKNIQYF,TGTGCCAGCAGCTTAGATTGGGGCGGAGCCAAAAACATTCAGTACTTC,TRBV11-2,16,NA,TRBJ2-4,NA
CASSSGTTWEAFF,TGTGCCAGCAGCTCCGGGACAACTTGGGAAGCTTTCTTT,TRBV5-4,13,NA,TRBJ1-1,NA
CASSYRVEGYNEQFF,TGTGCCAGCAGTTACCGAGTGGAAGGGTACAATGAGCAGTTCTTC,TRBV6-5,15,NA,TRBJ2-1,NA
CASRTRVGSTGELFF,TGTGCCAGCAGAACCAGGGTGGGTTCCACCGGGGAGCTGTTTTTT,TRBV6-5,15,NA,TRBJ2-2,NA
CASSTNRGGNEKLFF,TGTGCCAGCAGCACGAACAGGGGAGGTAATGAAAAACTGTTTTTT,TRBV7-9,15,TRBD1,TRBJ1-4,NA
CASSGADTQYF,TGTGCCAGCAGCGGAGCAGATACGCAGTATTTT,TRBV7-9,11,NA,TRBJ2-3,NA
CASSLDRGLTTGETQYF,TGTGCCAGCAGCTTAGATCGGGGGCTAACGACGGGAGAGACCCAGTACTTC,TRBV11-2,17,NA,TRBJ2-5,NA
CASSYSRVATNEKLFF,TGTGCCAGCAGTTACTCAAGGGTAGCAACTAATGAAAAACTGTTTTTT,TRBV6-2/TRBV6-3,16,NA,TRBJ1-4,NA
CASSISGLQETQYF,TGTGCCAGTAGTATCTCGGGGCTGCAAGAGACCCAGTACTTC,TRBV19,14,NA,TRBJ2-5,NA
CATSPTGTANTGELFF,TGTGCCACCTCACCGACCGGGACAGCGAACACCGGGGAGCTGTTTTTT,TRBV24-1,16,TRBD1,TRBJ2-2,NA
CASSPDRAREKLFF,TGTGCCAGCAGTCCCGACAGGGCGCGCGAAAAACTGTTTTTT,TRBV6-5,14,TRBD1,TRBJ1-4,NA
CSVKGRDRIFF,TGCAGTGTTAAGGGCCGGGACAGGATATTCTTC,TRBV20-1,11,TRBD1,TRBJ2-1,NA
CASSEGQTGANVLTF,TGTGCCAGCAGCGAGGGACAGACTGGGGCCAACGTCCTGACTTTC,TRBV7-2,15,TRBD1,TRBJ2-6,NA
CASSVRHADTQYF,TGTGCCAGCAGCGTACGACACGCAGATACGCAGTATTTT,TRBV9,13,NA,TRBJ2-3,NA
CASSRNAGLFTGGGAVEQYF,TGCGCCAGCAGCCGTAATGCGGGACTCTTTACGGGCGGGGGGGCCGTCGAGCAGTACTTC,TRBV4-3,20,TRBD2,TRBJ2-7,NA
CASSQVWGQARKGNQPQHF,TGCGCCAGCAGCCAAGTCTGGGGACAGGCAAGGAAGGGCAATCAGCCCCAGCATTTT,TRBV4-1,19,TRBD1,TRBJ1-5,NA
CASSSGISGNTIYF,TGTGCCAGCAGCTCAGGGATCTCTGGAAACACCATATATTTT,TRBV7-3,14,NA,TRBJ1-3,NA
CASSQEVTGISPLHF,TGCGCCAGCAGCCAAGAGGTGACAGGGATTTCACCCCTCCACTTT,TRBV4-3,15,TRBD1,TRBJ1-6,few
CASRYSVQGGNQPQHF,TGTGCCAGCAGATACTCAGTCCAGGGGGGCAATCAGCCCCAGCATTTT,TRBV6-6,16,TRBD1,TRBJ1-5,NA
CASKNRGHEQYF,TGTGCCAGCAAGAACAGGGGGCACGAGCAGTACTTC,TRBV6-5,12,TRBD1,TRBJ2-7,NA
CASSQAPGARSGELFF,TGTGCCAGCAGCCAAGCCCCGGGGGCGAGGTCCGGGGAGCTGTTTTTT,TRBV3-1/TRBV3-2,16,NA,TRBJ2-2,few
CSGGQTEGTEAFF,TGCAGCGGGGGACAGACGGAAGGAACTGAAGCTTTCTTT,TRBV29-1,13,TRBD1,TRBJ1-1,few
CASSQDNGRGPRNEQFF,TGTGCCAGCAGCCAAGATAACGGCAGGGGCCCAAGGAATGAGCAGTTCTTC,TRBV14,17,NA,TRBJ2-1,NA
CASSLRVHGELFF,TGTGCCAGCAGCTTGAGGGTCCACGGGGAGCTGTTTTTT,TRBV5-6,13,NA,TRBJ2-2,NA
CASVISGGSSNEQFF,TGCGCCAGCGTCATTAGCGGGGGTTCCAGTAATGAGCAGTTCTTC,TRBV5-1,15,TRBD2,TRBJ2-1,NA
CASSSGQVNEKLFF,TGTGCCAGCAGTTCCGGACAGGTTAATGAAAAACTGTTTTTT,TRBV28,14,TRBD1,TRBJ1-4,NA
CASSYSTRDTEAFF,TGCGCCAGCAGCTACTCGACCCGGGACACTGAAGCTTTCTTT,TRBV5-1,14,NA,TRBJ1-1,NA
CASSYSIGQYGYTF,TGTGCCAGCAGTTACTCGATAGGACAGTATGGCTACACCTTC,TRBV6-5,14,NA,TRBJ1-2,NA
CASSNGDRENEKLFF,TGCGCCAGCAGCAACGGGGACAGGGAGAACGAAAAACTGTTTTTT,TRBV5-1,15,TRBD1,TRBJ1-4,NA
CASTRAPTYGYTF,TGTGCCAGCACCCGGGCTCCTACCTATGGCTACACCTTC,TRBV27,13,NA,TRBJ1-2,NA
CASKGTGRGETQYF,TGCGCCAGCAAAGGGACAGGTAGAGGAGAGACCCAGTACTTC,TRBV5-1,14,TRBD1,TRBJ2-5,NA
CARSLRTYTQAFF,TGTGCCAGAAGCTTAAGAACCTATACCCAAGCTTTCTTT,TRBV5-3,13,NA,TRBJ1-1,NA
CASSLGGGTQYF,TGTGCCAGCAGCTTAGGAGGAGGTACGCAGTATTTT,TRBV7-8,12,NA,TRBJ2-3,NA
CASSGQGRNQPQHF,TGTGCCAGCAGTGGACAGGGACGCAATCAGCCCCAGCATTTT,TRBV2,14,TRBD1,TRBJ1-5,NA
CASSSPPGGSLQETQYF,TGTGCCAGCAGCTCCCCCCCGGGGGGTTCATTACAAGAGACCCAGTACTTC,TRBV7-2,17,TRBD2,TRBJ2-5,NA
CSVLGEINEKLFF,TGCAGCGTTCTAGGGGAGATTAATGAAAAACTGTTTTTT,TRBV29-1,13,NA,TRBJ1-4,NA
CASSIPADYGYTF,TGTGCCAGTAGTATCCCCGCGGACTATGGCTACACCTTC,TRBV19,13,NA,TRBJ1-2,NA
CASSLVGTDGYTF,TGTGCCAGCAGCTTAGTTGGGACAGATGGCTACACCTTC,TRBV11-2,13,TRBD1,TRBJ1-2,few
CASSQDGGGDQPQHF,TGTGCCAGCAGCCAAGACGGGGGCGGCGATCAGCCCCAGCATTTT,TRBV4-2,15,NA,TRBJ1-5,few